The 31 T cell receptor beta chains below all came from one sample that was sequenced in a study of shared clonotypes between healthy human individuals. Only in-frame clones appear in the TCRdb table, and some are missing; sequencing was by immunoSEQ multiplex PCR. There are 950,000 to 1,100,000 clones in the sample; roughly 74% occur only once, and 0.55% to 0.7% lies in the top ten. Sequenced material: memory CD4+ T cells from PBMCs. Subset of the sample: CD45RA-negative fraction. The receptor set was obtained from a man between 18 and 35 years old in good health. Some clones in this sample may be carry-over from other donors' samples.

The chain recombines TRBV11-3 with TRBJ2-1, with 7 bases identical to TRBD2. CDR1 and CDR2 from the germline V gene are SGHNT and YENEEA. The J segment lost 12 bases and the V segment lost 0 bases, leaving 5 bases of the junction unmatched. The CDR3 is 13 residues long. CDR3: CASSLDGAGAQFF. The CDR3 DNA reads TGTGCCAGCAGCTTAGATGGGGCGGGAGCGCAGTTCTTC.

This clone showed up many times. The V gene is TRBV5-1, the J gene TRBJ2-5; TRBD1 is a possible D gene (5 bases). The CDR3 covers 16 residues. Trimming stripped 4 bases from V and 3 bases from J, with 19 bases between. CDR1 SGHRS and CDR2 YFSETQ come from the germline V gene. The CDR3 nucleotides read TGCGCCAGCAGCGTTTATCCTCAGGGTACTAAAGAGACCCAGTACTTC. It yields the protein CASSVYPQGTKETQYF.

This rearrangement joins TRBV7-2 to TRBJ2-5, with TRBD1 matching over 7 bases. J was trimmed by 4 bases and V by 4 bases; bases with no gene match: 18. The CDR3 sequence is 18 residues long. Germline-derived CDR1 and CDR2 are SGHTA and FQGNSA. In DNA, the CDR3 is TGTGCCAGCAGCTCCCGGGACAGTACGGGATGGTTAAGAGAGACCCAGTACTTC. Amino acid sequence: CASSSRDSTGWLRETQYF.

As for this clone: Other DNA sequences in the same sample also yield this CDR3. The chain recombines TRBV6-5 with TRBJ2-7; no reliable D call. V was clipped by 2 bases and J by 0 bases, with 5 bases between them. This CDR3 is 13 amino acids long. The germline V gene encodes CDR1 MNHEY and CDR2 SVGAGI. The CDR3 loop is CASSYRASYEQYF. CDR3 bases: TGTGCCAGCAGTTACCGGGCCTCCTACGAGCAGTACTTC.

The chain joins TRBV28 to TRBJ2-7, with D possibly TRBD1 on 6 matching bases. The CDR3 is made up of 19 amino acids. The germline V and J ends were trimmed by 7 bases and 0 bases, with 28 bases remaining between them. Germline CDR1 MDHEN, CDR2 SYDVKM. The CDR3 loop is CASTPFEVGARLSSYEQYF. As DNA, the CDR3 is TGTGCCAGCACTCCCTTTGAGGTGGGGGCGCGGCTCAGCTCCTACGAGCAGTACTTC.

As to this clone: This likely came from a read error, as a far larger clone is one base away. Distinct nucleotide sequences in the sample also encode this CDR3. The chain couples TRBV10-3 to TRBJ2-7, with 8 bases identical to TRBD2. The CDR3 is 15 amino acids. In germline, CDR1 is ENHRY, CDR2 SYGVKD. CDR3 in amino acids: CAISDSSGNSYEQYF. DNA of the CDR3: TGCGCCATCAGTGACAGTAGCGGGAACTCCTACGAGCAGTACTTC.

The chain combines TRBV5-4 with TRBJ2-5; D not resolved. In germline, CDR1 is SGHNT, CDR2 YYREEE (reference sequence). Trimming took off 0 bases at V and 0 bases at J, with 3 bases between the two ends. The CDR3 consists of 13 residues. As DNA, the CDR3 is TGTGCCAGCAGCTTGGACTACCAAGAGACCCAGTACTTC. It codes for CASSLDYQETQYF.

The rearrangement links TRBV9 to TRBJ1-4; possibly TRBD1 for D (6 bases). Trimming removed 4 bases from V and 8 bases from J, with 18 bases in between. The CDR3 covers 15 residues. CDR1 is SGDLS, CDR2 YYNGEE, per germline. The CDR3 sequence is CASSPSGGLSEKLFF. The CDR3 DNA follows: TGTGCCAGCAGCCCAAGTGGGGGGCTGAGCGAAAAACTGTTTTTT.

This clone was recorded once. The chain carries TRBV7-8 and TRBJ2-7, with 14 bases lining up with TRBD2. This CDR3 has 16 residues. Looked up from germline, CDR1 is SGHVS and CDR2 is FQNEAQ. Trimming cost V 1 base and J 5 bases; bases outside gene matches: 4. CDR3: CASSLVGLAGVNEQYF. The DNA for the CDR3 is TGTGCCAGCAGCTTAGTGGGACTAGCGGGGGTAAACGAGCAGTACTTC.

The V call is TRBV18, the J call TRBJ1-1; no firm D call. Germline CDR1 reads KGHSH; CDR2 reads LQKENI. Between the trimmed V and J ends, which lost 6 bases and 0 bases, there was a span of 14 bases. This CDR3 is 15 amino acids long. DNA of the CDR3: TGTGCCAGCTCCCTGACCACACTCATGAACACTGAAGCTTTCTTT. Translation: CASSLTTLMNTEAFF.

This chain links TRBV5-6 with TRBJ1-6; TRBD1 is a possible D gene (5 bases). The CDR3 is 14 amino acids. V lost 0 bases and J 7 bases, leaving 8 bases between the germline ends. Germline assignment: CDR1 SGHDT and CDR2 YYEEEE. CDR3 loop: CASSLVAGNSPLHF. Here the CDR3 DNA reads TGTGCCAGCAGCTTGGTGGCAGGGAATTCACCCCTCCACTTT.

This chain connects TRBV27 to TRBJ2-3; 8 bases are shared with TRBD1. CDR1 is MNHEY, CDR2 SMNVEV, per germline (reference sequence). With 6 bases clipped from V and 7 bases from J, the junction kept 3 bases outside the gene matches. The CDR3 is 12 residues long. The CDR3 DNA reads TGTGCCAGCAGCCGACAGGGGCATACGCAGTATTTT. It translates to CASSRQGHTQYF.

V gene TRBV30 combines with J gene TRBJ1-2; D is undetermined. With 5 bases removed from V and 5 bases from J, the gap between germline ends came to 15 bases. Germline V gives CDR1 GTSNPN, CDR2 SVGIG (reference sequence). The CDR3 has 13 residues. The CDR3 DNA is TGTGCCTGGGGTACAAGCTCCTCGTATGGCTACACCTTC. Residues: CAWGTSSSYGYTF. Filled out from reference TRBV30 and TRBJ1-2, the complete variable domain reads SQTIHQWPATLVQPVGSPLSLECTVEGTSNPNLYWYRQAAGRGLQLLFYSVGIGQISSEVPQNLSASRPQDRQFILSSKKLLLSDSGFYLCAWGTSSSYGYTFGSGTRLTVV.

V and J are TRBV10-1 and TRBJ2-1, with D maybe TRBD1 (6 bases). The CDR3 sequence is 16 residues long. V was trimmed by 0 bases and J by 4 bases, leaving 13 bases between them. Germline CDR1 WNHNN, CDR2 SYGVQD (reference sequence). DNA for the CDR3: TGCGCCAGCAGTGAGTCCACAGGGCGAGGGTACAATGAGCAGTTCTTC. Protein: CASSESTGRGYNEQFF.

The rearrangement links TRBV7-2 to TRBJ2-6, with TRBD2 identical over 10 bases. V shed 5 bases, J shed 2 bases, and the junction held 6 bases outside the gene matches. Germline V lookup: CDR1 SGHTA, CDR2 FQGNSA. This CDR3 region has 17 residues. CDR3 sequence: CASSLSSGGTGANVLTF. Here the CDR3 DNA reads TGTGCCAGCAGCCTCTCTAGCGGGGGCACTGGGGCCAACGTCCTGACTTTC.

The chain links TRBV7-3 to TRBJ2-6, with a possible D match to TRBD1 (5 bases). V was shortened by 4 bases and J by 1 base, with 14 bases between the two germline ends. The CDR3 sequence is 17 residues long. CDR1 and CDR2 (germline): SGHTA, FQGTGA. The CDR3 protein is CASSSQTQGSGANVLTF. For the CDR3, the DNA is TGTGCCAGCAGCTCCCAAACTCAGGGTTCTGGGGCCAACGTCCTGACTTTC.

V usage is TRBV4-2 and J usage is TRBJ1-2; D remains unclear. The CDR3 loop spans 14 amino acids. CDR1 and CDR2 from the germline V gene are LGHNA and YNFKEQ. V lost 0 bases and J lost 1, with 6 bases in between. The CDR3 protein is CASSQEWDNYGYTF. DNA of the CDR3: TGTGCCAGCAGCCAAGAATGGGATAACTATGGCTACACCTTC.

The chain joins TRBV7-9 to TRBJ1-2; no firm D call. Germline-derived CDR1 and CDR2 are SEHNR and FQNEAQ (reference sequence). V lost 2 bases to trimming and J lost 7 bases, with 17 bases between them. CDR3 length: 15 amino acids. Here the CDR3 reads CASSLSAGSSGGYTF. Here the CDR3 DNA reads TGTGCCAGCAGCTTATCGGCGGGGTCATCAGGTGGCTACACCTTC. Full variable domain (remainder filled in from reference TRBV7-9 and TRBJ1-2): DTGVSQNPRHKITKRGQNVTFRCDPISEHNRLYWYRQTLGQGPEFLTYFQNEAQLEKSRLLSDRFSAERPKGSFSTLEIQRTEQGDSAMYLCASSLSAGSSGGYTFGSGTRLTVV.

The V call is TRBV29-1, the J call TRBJ2-3; 8 nucleotides match TRBD2. The CDR3 consists of 15 residues. Germline V lookup: CDR1 SQVTM, CDR2 ANQGSEA. The trim removed 8 bases at V and 7 bases at J, leaving 17 bases unmatched. This CDR3 reads CSTASGTSPAYTQYF. CDR3 bases: TGCAGCACGGCCTCCGGGACTAGTCCCGCATATACGCAGTATTTT.

The chain combines TRBV28 with TRBJ1-4; 7 nucleotides align to TRBD1. V lost 6 bases to trimming and J lost 10 bases; unmatched junction nucleotides: 14. Germline assignment: CDR1 MDHEN and CDR2 SYDVKM. This CDR3 has 15 residues. The CDR3, as DNA: TGTGCCAGCAGGAACCCTACAGGGGCCGTGGGAAAACTGTTTTTT. Protein sequence: CASRNPTGAVGKLFF.

This clone was found a few times. This sequence joins TRBV19 and TRBJ2-7; 8 bases align to TRBD2. Germline CDR1 reads LNHDA; CDR2 reads SQIVND (reference sequence). The CDR3 length is 15 residues. With 6 bases clipped from V and 0 bases from J, the junction kept 7 bases outside the gene matches. This CDR3 is CASSPLAGFSYEQYF. In DNA form, the CDR3 reads TGTGCCAGTAGCCCGTTAGCGGGGTTCTCCTACGAGCAGTACTTC.

This sequence joins TRBV6-5 and TRBJ1-5; D uncertain. CDR1 MNHEY and CDR2 SVGAGI come from the germline V gene. The CDR3 totals 14 residues. V was trimmed by 6 bases and J by 2 bases, leaving 11 bases between them. The CDR3 sequence is CASRLGRGNQPQHF. CDR3 bases: TGTGCCAGCAGACTGGGGAGAGGCAATCAGCCCCAGCATTTT.

The chain employs TRBV5-8 and TRBJ2-1; D gene uncertain. Germline V gene lookup returns CDR1 SGHTS and CDR2 YDEGEE. Deletions cut 6 bases from V and 0 bases from J, with 13 bases between. The length of the CDR3 is 15 residues. This CDR3 reads CASTRGLYSYNEQFF. The CDR3 DNA reads as TGTGCCAGCACCCGTGGGTTGTACTCCTACAATGAGCAGTTCTTC.

The chain joins TRBV19 to TRBJ1-4, with 11 bases that match TRBD1. After removal of 7 bases from V and 2 bases from J, the junction contained 9 bases not matched to a gene. Germline CDR1 reads LNHDA; CDR2 reads SQIVND (reference sequence). The length of the CDR3 is 17 residues. In DNA form, the CDR3 reads TGTGCCAGTAAGGACAGGGGGCGCGCCGCTACTAATGAAAAACTGTTTTTT. Protein product: CASKDRGRAATNEKLFF.

The CDR3 reads CASSVVGRELFF. The CDR3 bases are TGTGCCAGCAGTGTGGTAGGCCGGGAGCTGTTTTTT. V is TRBV2 and J is TRBJ2-2, with D unclear. V was trimmed by 4 bases and J by 9 bases, leaving 9 bases between them. Germline V lookup: CDR1 SNHLY, CDR2 FYNNEI. CDR3 length: 12 amino acids.

V and J are TRBV30 and TRBJ1-6; D is uncertain. Trimming took 0 bases from V and 7 from J, leaving 10 bases between them. Germline V gene sequence: CDR1 GTSNPN, CDR2 SVGIG (reference sequence). This CDR3 has 14 residues. CDR3 DNA sequence: TGTGCCTGGAGTGTTGGACGGACCAATTCACCCCTCCACTTT. Encoded protein: CAWSVGRTNSPLHF. The whole variable domain, filled in from reference TRBV30 and TRBJ1-6, reads SQTIHQWPATLVQPVGSPLSLECTVEGTSNPNLYWYRQAAGRGLQLLFYSVGIGQISSEVPQNLSASRPQDRQFILSSKKLLLSDSGFYLCAWSVGRTNSPLHFGNGTRLTVT.

This clone was seen repeatedly, ten times or more. The chain has TRBV7-2 and TRBJ2-3; 12 bases align to TRBD2. Germline loops: CDR1 SGHTA, CDR2 FQGNSA. Unmatched junction bases numbered 8, after V lost 8 bases and J lost 5 bases. The CDR3 consists of 15 residues. CDR3 DNA sequence: TGTGCCAGCTACGAGGGGGGACTAGCGGGAGATACGCAGTATTTT. It codes for CASYEGGLAGDTQYF.

This clone appeared a few times. The chain joins TRBV30 to TRBJ2-2; no firm D call. The V gene lost 2 bases and the J gene lost 3 bases, with 19 bases spanning the gap. The CDR3 loop spans 17 amino acids. Germline CDR1 is GTSNPN and CDR2 is SVGIG (reference sequence). In DNA, the CDR3 is TGTGCCTGGAGTTCACTCCGAACCTTTCTTGACACCGGGGAGCTGTTTTTT. It encodes CAWSSLRTFLDTGELFF.

The rearrangement uses TRBV2 and TRBJ2-2; D ambiguous. Germline V gives CDR1 SNHLY, CDR2 FYNNEI. The CDR3 consists of 13 residues. V lost 6 bases, J lost 4 bases, and 9 bases lay in between. The CDR3 DNA sequence: TGTGCCAGCAGCCCCAGACCCACCGGGGAGCTGTTTTTT. Its translation: CASSPRPTGELFF.

This chain connects TRBV5-6 to TRBJ2-1; D uncertain. The V and J ends lost 0 bases and 4 bases respectively, with 11 bases between them. CDR3 size: 15 residues. Germline values: CDR1 SGHDT, CDR2 YYEEEE. CDR3 nucleotide sequence: TGTGCCAGCAGCTTGGGGCTAGACGGGTACAATGAGCAGTTCTTC. Translation: CASSLGLDGYNEQFF.

The chain has TRBV9 and TRBJ2-3; 9 nucleotides agree with TRBD2. V gave up 0 bases and J gave up 1 base; unmatched junction bases: 6. The CDR3 has 17 residues. The germline V gene has CDR1 SGDLS and CDR2 YYNGEE. The CDR3 reads CASSVGFLAGGTDTQYF. The CDR3 DNA follows: TGTGCCAGCAGCGTAGGATTCTTAGCGGGGGGCACAGATACGCAGTATTTT.